The clone carrying this T cell receptor beta chain was counted many times. Its antigen is unknown. The CDR3 has 16 residues. Unmatched junction bases numbered 7, after V lost 4 bases and J lost 7 bases. Germline assignment: CDR1 SGHDT and CDR2 YYEEEE. This entry is derived from a study of breast tumors, draining lymph nodes, adjacent tissues. Whole-study findings and limits: Tumor TCR diversity was below lymph nodes but above nontumor tissue.

TCRdb fed the multiplex PCR reads into MiXCR, producing one record per CDR3 protein. The sample contains a few hundred thousand distinct CDR3 sequences, under 35% of which appear only once. Axillary draining lymph nodes of breast cancer patients supplied the node samples. The clonotype was recovered from a female donor with breast cancer. Some clones in this sample may be carry-over from other donors' samples. This chain connects TRBV5-6 to TRBJ2-2; 13 bases agree with TRBD2. The sample consisted of axillary lymph node tissue. Here the CDR3 reads CASSPGLAGIGGELFF. The DNA of the CDR3 is TGTGCCAGCAGCCCGGGACTAGCGGGAATAGGCGGGGAGCTGTTTTTT.